Shown below are 16 T cell receptor beta chains from a single sample sequenced in a study of shared clonotypes between healthy human individuals. Method: immunoSEQ multiplex PCR; TCRdb's copy keeps in-frame clones and lacks some. The top ten clones hold about 0.41% of a sample with roughly 2,300,000 clones, under 95% of them seen once. The sample consisted of naive CD4+ T cells from PBMCs. Subset meaning: CD45RA+ positively selected. Receptor source: a young man in good health. Some clones in this sample may be carry-over from other donors' samples.

V and J are TRBV11-2 and TRBJ1-2; D remains unclear. The ends were cut back, 0 bases at V and 8 bases at J, with 16 bases in the middle. Germline lookup yields CDR1 SGHAT and CDR2 FQNNGV. The CDR3 sequence is 15 residues long. CDR3 in amino acids: CASSLEGIGMEGYTF. The CDR3 DNA reads as TGTGCCAGCAGCTTAGAAGGAATCGGTATGGAAGGCTACACCTTC.

The chain has TRBV30 and TRBJ2-5; TRBD2 agrees at 14 bases. J was trimmed by 5 bases and V by 3 bases; bases with no gene match: 5. The germline CDR1 and CDR2 sequences are GTSNPN and SVGIG (reference sequence). The CDR3 contains 15 residues. The CDR3, as DNA: TGTGCCTGGAGGACTAGCGGGAGGGGCGTGGAGACCCAGTACTTC. It is translated as CAWRTSGRGVETQYF.

In its sample, this clone was seen once. Germline and junction disagree at one end, which may indicate a read error. The rearrangement links TRBV6-1 to TRBJ2-6; D tentatively fits TRBD1 or TRBD2 (5 bases each). CDR3 length: 15 residues. The germline gives CDR1 MNHNS, CDR2 SASEGT. Here the CDR3 reads CASARDEHGTNVLTF. The CDR3 bases are TGTGCCAGCGCACGGGACGAACATGGGACCAACGTCCTGACTTTC.

The genes are TRBV5-1 and TRBJ2-7, with D possibly TRBD1 on 5 matching bases. The V end lost 2 bases, the J end lost 0 bases, and 9 bases lay between the germline ends. CDR3 length equals 14 residues. In germline, CDR1 is SGHRS, CDR2 YFSETQ. CDR3 in amino acids: CASSFHRSSYEQYF. In nucleotides, the CDR3 is TGCGCCAGCAGCTTCCACAGGAGCTCCTACGAGCAGTACTTC.

V is TRBV28 and J is TRBJ1-1; TRBD1 is a possible D gene (5 bases). The V end lost 5 bases, the J end lost 4 bases, and 17 bases lay between the germline ends. Germline values: CDR1 MDHEN, CDR2 SYDVKM. The length of the CDR3 is 15 residues. The CDR3 sequence: CASSPGTLGATEAFF. CDR3 nucleotides: TGTGCCAGCAGTCCGGGGACCCTCGGGGCCACTGAAGCTTTCTTT.

This clone occurred a few times. V gene TRBV20-1 combines with J gene TRBJ1-5; D not certain. Trimming stripped 5 bases from V and 7 bases from J, with 6 bases between. The V gene's germline CDR1 is DFQATT and CDR2 SNEGSKA (reference sequence). This CDR3 contains 10 residues. As DNA, the CDR3 is TGCAGTGCTGGGGAGCAGCCCCAGCATTTT. This sequence encodes CSAGEQPQHF.

This clone was seen a single time. Other DNA sequences in the sample encode the same CDR3. V is TRBV5-1 and J is TRBJ1-2; 9 bases align to TRBD1. Germline CDR1 and CDR2: SGHRS and YFSETQ. The CDR3 runs to 13 residues. The V and J ends lost 3 bases and 6 bases, in that order; junction bases with no gene match: 3. The CDR3 DNA follows: TGCGCCAGCAGCTGGGGACAGGGCGATGGCTACACCTTC. Translation gives CASSWGQGDGYTF.

This chain uses TRBV2 with TRBJ2-3, with 7 positions matching TRBD2. Germline CDR1 is SNHLY and CDR2 is FYNNEI. The trim removed 2 bases at V and 1 base at J, leaving 9 bases unmatched. The CDR3 is made up of 17 amino acids. DNA for the CDR3: TGTGCCAGCAGTGAATGGCGTGGCGGGAGCGGCACAGATACGCAGTATTTT. This encodes CASSEWRGGSGTDTQYF.

The rearrangement links TRBV6-1 to TRBJ2-7; 9 bases line up with TRBD2. The J segment lost 3 bases and the V segment lost 6 bases, leaving 6 bases of the junction unmatched. There are 14 residues in the CDR3. Germline V gene data show CDR1 as MNHNS and CDR2 as SASEGT. CDR3 in DNA: TGTGCCAGCAGGGTGACTAGCGGTTACTACGAGCAGTACTTC. As protein: CASRVTSGYYEQYF.

This CDR3 is CASSYSVRAYEQYF. CDR3 DNA sequence: TGTGCCAGCAGTTACTCGGTCAGAGCCTACGAGCAGTACTTC. This chain links TRBV6-5 with TRBJ2-7; D is unresolved. With 0 bases removed from V and 2 bases from J, the gap between germline ends came to 8 bases. Looked up from germline, CDR1 is MNHEY and CDR2 is SVGAGI. This CDR3 comprises 14 residues.

This chain uses TRBV28 with TRBJ2-1; the D gene could be TRBD1 or TRBD2 (5 bases each). The germline V gene has CDR1 MDHEN and CDR2 SYDVKM. V was pared by 3 bases and J by 9 bases, with 15 bases between. The CDR3 has 14 residues. The CDR3 DNA sequence: TGTGCCAGCAGTTTGGTGGGACGACGTATTGAGCAGTTCTTC. It encodes CASSLVGRRIEQFF.

In its sample, this clone was seen once. CDR3 in amino acids: CAWGPGGLTGELFF. CDR3 in DNA: TGTGCCTGGGGGCCGGGAGGGCTTACCGGGGAGCTGTTTTTT. The chain recombines TRBV30 with TRBJ2-2; the match to TRBD2 covers 8 bases. The V and J ends lost 5 bases and 5 bases, in that order; junction bases with no gene match: 7. Germline CDR1 is GTSNPN and CDR2 is SVGIG (reference sequence). This CDR3 comprises 14 residues.

The CDR3 is CAWYASGQANTEAFF. CDR3 DNA sequence: TGTGCCTGGTATGCCAGTGGACAGGCGAACACTGAAGCTTTCTTT. This chain links TRBV30 with TRBJ1-1, with TRBD1 identical over 7 bases. This CDR3 spans 15 amino acids. In germline, CDR1 is GTSNPN, CDR2 SVGIG (reference sequence). V shed 5 bases, J shed 1 base, and the junction held 10 bases outside the gene matches.

V gene TRBV5-5 combines with J gene TRBJ2-3, with D possibly being TRBD1 or TRBD2 (5 bases each). V was shortened by 4 bases and J by 6 bases, with 15 bases between the two germline ends. From germline, CDR1 is SGHKS and CDR2 YYEKEE (reference sequence). This CDR3 is built from 14 residues. CDR3 protein: CASSRTEGRDTQYF. The CDR3 coding sequence is TGTGCCAGCAGCCGTACCGAGGGGCGCGATACGCAGTATTTT.

The gene calls are TRBV5-4 and TRBJ1-1; possible D gene TRBD1, 5 bases. Germline V gene lookup returns CDR1 SGHNT and CDR2 YYREEE (reference sequence). With 4 bases removed from V and 0 bases from J, the gap between germline ends came to 7 bases. The CDR3 covers 13 residues. The CDR3 nucleotides are TGTGCCAGCAGCCCCAGGGTGAACACTGAAGCTTTCTTT. Amino acid sequence: CASSPRVNTEAFF.

This clone appeared once. The rearrangement links TRBV6-5 to TRBJ2-1; 8 bases are shared with TRBD1. Germline V gene lookup returns CDR1 MNHEY and CDR2 SVGAGI. CDR3 size: 15 residues. The ends lost 1 base at V and 7 bases at J; junction bases unmatched: 6. CDR3: CASSYWGRGRNEQFF. The CDR3 DNA reads TGTGCCAGCAGTTACTGGGGCAGGGGGCGAAATGAGCAGTTCTTC.